Following are 14 T cell receptor beta chains from one sample sequenced in a study of T-cell memory formation after mild COVID-19. Via MiXCR, TCRdb re-called the 5' RACE reads, giving one row per CDR3 protein. The data contain roughly 250,000 distinct CDR3 sequences, around 15% of them singletons. The source material was PBMCs or a T cell subset sorted from them (not recorded which). The receptors were sampled from a man aged 18 to 29 who had mild COVID-19 (a few samples of this study predate the infection). Cell type and time point are not known.

This clonotype was counted between two and nine times. The gene calls are TRBV7-2 and TRBJ1-1; D not resolved. The V gene lost 7 bases and the J gene lost 11 bases, with 14 bases spanning the gap. Germline V gives CDR1 SGHTA, CDR2 FQGNSA. The CDR3 is 11 residues long. The CDR3 DNA follows: TGTGCCAGCACCCTACACAAGGATGCTTTCTTT. Residues: CASTLHKDAFF.

In its sample, this clonotype was seen a few times. This chain uses TRBV7-9 with TRBJ2-3, with 8 bases fitting TRBD2. The length of the CDR3 is 15 residues. With 5 bases clipped from V and 3 bases from J, the junction kept 7 bases outside the gene matches. CDR1 and CDR2 (germline): SEHNR, FQNEAQ (reference sequence). The CDR3 DNA is TGTGCCAGCAGCGCCCGGACTAGCAGAACAGATACGCAGTATTTT. It yields the protein CASSARTSRTDTQYF.

The chain couples TRBV6-1 to TRBJ2-5; no definite D call. This CDR3 is built from 15 residues. Trimming pared 1 base from V and 4 bases from J, leaving 13 bases between. CDR1 and CDR2 from the germline V gene are MNHNS and SASEGT. Written as DNA, the CDR3 is TGTGCCAGCAGTGAAGTTTTAGCAGTTGGAGAGACCCAGTACTTC. This encodes CASSEVLAVGETQYF.

This clonotype came up a few times. The V call is TRBV2, the J call TRBJ2-7; maybe TRBD1 (5 bases). CDR1 SNHLY and CDR2 FYNNEI come from the germline V gene. The CDR3 is 13 amino acids. The ends were cut back, 1 base at V and 3 bases at J, with 7 bases in the middle. As DNA, the CDR3 is TGTGCCAGCAGTGAAGAGGGGATCTACGAGCAGTACGTC. Translated, it gives CASSEEGIYEQYV.

This clonotype was seen many times. This chain joins TRBV7-8 and TRBJ2-1; 12 bases agree with TRBD2. With 0 bases clipped from V and 8 bases from J, the junction kept 5 bases outside the gene matches. Germline assignment: CDR1 SGHVS and CDR2 FQNEAQ. The CDR3 sequence is 16 residues long. This CDR3 reads CASSLARLAGEHEQFF. CDR3 bases: TGTGCCAGCAGCTTAGCGCGACTAGCGGGGGAGCATGAGCAGTTCTTC.

The chain employs TRBV3-1 and TRBJ2-1; D possibly corresponds to TRBD2 (6 bases). Germline V gene sequence: CDR1 LGHDT, CDR2 YNNKEL (reference sequence). The V gene lost 8 bases and the J gene lost 10 bases, with 12 bases spanning the gap. The CDR3 is made up of 11 amino acids. CDR3 residues: CASYGSGEQFF. The CDR3 DNA reads as TGTGCCAGCTATGGAAGCGGGGAGCAGTTCTTC.

V is TRBV5-1 and J is TRBJ2-3; weak D call: TRBD1 (5 bases). This CDR3 is 12 amino acids long. The germline V gene has CDR1 SGHRS and CDR2 YFSETQ. V was cut by 4 bases and J by 5 bases, with 8 bases left in between. The CDR3: CASSLQGDTQYF. The CDR3 DNA follows: TGCGCCAGCAGCCTGCAGGGAGATACGCAGTATTTT.

The CDR3 DNA is TGTGCCAGCTCACCACCGGAAGGTATCGCCCAGTACTTC. It specifies CASSPPEGIAQYF. The V gene is TRBV18, the J gene TRBJ2-5; no clear D. CDR3 size: 13 residues. Germline V lookup: CDR1 KGHSH, CDR2 LQKENI. Trimming removed 0 bases at V and 9 bases at J, with 11 bases between.

This clonotype was counted only a few times. The rearrangement links TRBV5-1 to TRBJ1-4; D remains unclear. V lost 4 bases, J lost 3 bases, and 10 bases lay in between. The CDR3 runs to 14 residues. Germline V CDR1 and CDR2: SGHRS, YFSETQ. CDR3 DNA sequence: TGCGCCAGCAGCCTCCAGGTGTCTAATGAAAAACTGTTTTTT. Residues: CASSLQVSNEKLFF.

The chain uses TRBV6-5 and TRBJ1-1; TRBD1 might be the D (5 bases). Trimming stripped 6 bases from V and 4 bases from J, with 9 bases between. Germline CDR1 and CDR2: MNHEY and SVGAGI. The CDR3 consists of 12 residues. The CDR3 sequence is CASRVGTTEAFF. CDR3 nucleotides: TGTGCCAGCAGGGTAGGGACCACTGAAGCTTTCTTT.

This sequence joins TRBV21-1 and TRBJ1-1; TRBD1 reflects the table's D call only, with no check against the DNA. TRBV21-1 is a pseudogene segment. This CDR3 is 16 amino acids long. The CDR3 spells CASSKSGQGFATEAFF. The CDR3 region has the DNA TGTGCCAGCAGCAAAAGTGGACAGGGATTTGCCACTGAAGCTTTCTTT.

The J gene is TRBJ2-7, the V gene TRBV7-2; possibly TRBD1 for D (8 bases). Per the germline V gene, CDR1 is SGHTA and CDR2 is FQGNSA. V lost 5 bases to trimming and J lost 4 bases, with 15 bases between them. This CDR3 is 14 amino acids long. The CDR3 coding sequence is TGTGCCAGCAGCACCACAGGGGGACTATACGAGCAGTACTTC. It codes for CASSTTGGLYEQYF.

This clonotype was picked up a small number of times. This rearrangement joins TRBV6-5 to TRBJ1-1; D uncertain. CDR3 length equals 15 residues. Germline V gives CDR1 MNHEY, CDR2 SVGAGI. V gave up 2 bases and J gave up 0 bases, with 10 bases separating them. CDR3 sequence (DNA): TGTGCCAGCAGTTACAGTTCTTCCATGAACACTGAAGCTTTCTTT. It is translated as CASSYSSSMNTEAFF.

This chain connects TRBV7-9 to TRBJ2-1; maybe TRBD2 (6 bases). CDR1 is SEHNR and CDR2 is FQNEAQ in the germline V gene (reference sequence). Trimming stripped 8 bases from V and 9 bases from J, with 8 bases between. The CDR3 is 10 residues long. CDR3 in amino acids: CASSGGEQFF. DNA of the CDR3: TGTGCCAGCTCCGGGGGTGAGCAGTTCTTC.